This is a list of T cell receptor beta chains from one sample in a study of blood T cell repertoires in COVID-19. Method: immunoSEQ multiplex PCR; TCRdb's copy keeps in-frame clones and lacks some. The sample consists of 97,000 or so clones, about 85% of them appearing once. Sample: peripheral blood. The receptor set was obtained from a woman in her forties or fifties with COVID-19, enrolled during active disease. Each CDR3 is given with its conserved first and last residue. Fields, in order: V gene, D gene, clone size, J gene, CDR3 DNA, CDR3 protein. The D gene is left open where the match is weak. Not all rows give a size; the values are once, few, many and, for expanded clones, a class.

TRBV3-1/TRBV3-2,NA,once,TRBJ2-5,TGTGCCAGCAGCCAAGCAGGGGGGCAAGAGACCCAGTACTTC,CASSQAGGQETQYF
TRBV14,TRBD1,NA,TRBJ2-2,TGTGCCAGCAGCCATTTGGGACAGGGGAGACCCGGGGAGCTGTTTTTT,CASSHLGQGRPGELFF
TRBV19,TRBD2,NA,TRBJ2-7,TGTGCCAGTAGTTTTACTAGCGGGGCATACGAGCAGTACTTC,CASSFTSGAYEQYF
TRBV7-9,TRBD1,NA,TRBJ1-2,TGTGCCAGCAGCTTAGCGACAGGGGGTTCGGGGTATGGCTACACCTTC,CASSLATGGSGYGYTF
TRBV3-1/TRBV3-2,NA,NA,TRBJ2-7,TGTGCCAGCAGCCAGGTCGACAGCACCTACGAGCAGTACTTC,CASSQVDSTYEQYF
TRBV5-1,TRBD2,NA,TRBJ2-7,TGCGCCAGCAGCTTGGCCACTAGCGTGGGGGTCGACGAGCAGTACTTC,CASSLATSVGVDEQYF
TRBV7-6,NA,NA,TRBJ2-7,TGTGCCAGCAGCGCAACCTCAGGGCCCTACGAGCAGTACTTC,CASSATSGPYEQYF
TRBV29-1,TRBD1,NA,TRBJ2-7,TGCAGCGTTGAAGTCCCGGGACAGGGGAATGAGCAGTACTTC,CSVEVPGQGNEQYF
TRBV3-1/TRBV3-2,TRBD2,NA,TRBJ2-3,TGTGCCAGCAGCCAAGAACGCCCGTCGACTAGCGGGTGGAAGACGCAGTATTTT,CASSQERPSTSGWKTQYF
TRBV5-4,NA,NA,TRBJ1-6,TGTGCCAGCAGCTTGGGCGGGGGCTATAATTCACCCCTCCACTTT,CASSLGGGYNSPLHF
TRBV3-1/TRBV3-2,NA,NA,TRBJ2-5,TGTGCCAGCAGCCAAGAGCACGGGAAAGAGACCCAGTACTTC,CASSQEHGKETQYF
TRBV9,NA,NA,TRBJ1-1,TGTGCCAGCAGCGTGGGGGGGATGAACACTGAAGCTTTCTTT,CASSVGGMNTEAFF
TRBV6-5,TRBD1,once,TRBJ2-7,TGTGCCAGCAGTTTGGGGACAGTCTACGAGCAGTACTTC,CASSLGTVYEQYF
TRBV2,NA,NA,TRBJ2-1,TGTGCCAGCAAATCCTTAGCCTCCTACAATGAGCAGTTCTTC,CASKSLASYNEQFF
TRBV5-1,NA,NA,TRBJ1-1,TGCGCCAGCAGCAAGACAGTTACGGCCGAAGCTTTCTTT,CASSKTVTAEAFF
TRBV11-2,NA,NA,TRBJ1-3,TGTGCCAGCAGAAGGGGTGGCAGCTCTGGAAACACCATATATTTT,CASRRGGSSGNTIYF
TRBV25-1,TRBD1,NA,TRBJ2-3,TGTGCCAGCTCCCTCGAGACAGGGGTCCCTACGCAGTATTTT,CASSLETGVPTQYF
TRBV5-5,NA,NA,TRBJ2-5,TGTGCCAGCAGCTTGTTGGCGGCCCAAGAGACCCAGTACTTC,CASSLLAAQETQYF
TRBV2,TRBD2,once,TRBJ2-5,TGTGCCAGCGACGGGACTAGCGGGACAGAGACCCAGTACTTC,CASDGTSGTETQYF
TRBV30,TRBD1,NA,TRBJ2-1,TGTGCCTGGAGTCCGGGACAGGGGAACAATGAGCAGTTCTTC,CAWSPGQGNNEQFF
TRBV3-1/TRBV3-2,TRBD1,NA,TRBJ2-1,TGTGCCAGCAGCTACGGACAGGGGGCTTACAATGAGCAGTTCTTC,CASSYGQGAYNEQFF
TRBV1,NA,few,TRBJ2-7,TGCACCAGCAGCCCGGACTACTACGAGCAGTACTTC,CTSSPDYYEQYF
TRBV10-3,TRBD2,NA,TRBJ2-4,TGTGCCATCAGCCCTACCAGCGGGGGGGCCTCCAAAAACATTCAGTACTTC,CAISPTSGGASKNIQYF
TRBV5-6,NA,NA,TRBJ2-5,TGTGCCAGCATTCGAGGGGGGGGCCGGGAGACCCAGTACTTC,CASIRGGGRETQYF
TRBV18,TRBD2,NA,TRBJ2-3,TGTGCCAGCTCCCCGCCTAGCGGGGGGGCCCCAGATACGCAGTATTTT,CASSPPSGGAPDTQYF